This passage covers 27 T cell receptor beta chains from one sample sequenced in a study of blood T cell repertoires in COVID-19. Produced via immunoSEQ multiplex PCR; TCRdb's table is partial and in-frame only. Of about 340,000 clones in the sample, 83% were seen once. Sequenced: peripheral blood. These receptors came from a man aged 25-45 years with active or convalescent COVID-19.

The chain is built from TRBV19 and TRBJ2-1; D unresolved. This CDR3 has 12 amino acids. V lost 11 bases to trimming and J lost 0 bases, with 8 bases between them. Germline V gene sequence: CDR1 LNHDA, CDR2 SQIVND (reference sequence). The CDR3 sequence is CASSPSYNEQFF. The DNA of the CDR3 is TGTGCCTCTAGTCCCTCCTACAATGAGCAGTTCTTC.

In this sample, this clone turned up a few times. Other DNA sequences in this specimen translate into the identical CDR3. V and J are TRBV30 and TRBJ2-7; D is undetermined. Trimming pared 0 bases from V and 4 bases from J, leaving 4 bases between. Germline-derived CDR1 and CDR2 are GTSNPN and SVGIG (reference sequence). This CDR3 is 11 amino acids long. The CDR3 sequence is CAWSVRYEQYF. The CDR3 DNA reads as TGTGCCTGGAGTGTACGGTACGAGCAGTACTTC. Using reference TRBV30 and TRBJ2-7 for the parts outside the CDR3, the full variable domain is SQTIHQWPATLVQPVGSPLSLECTVEGTSNPNLYWYRQAAGRGLQLLFYSVGIGQISSEVPQNLSASRPQDRQFILSSKKLLLSDSGFYLCAWSVRYEQYFGPGTRLTVT.

A single count supports this clone. The chain couples TRBV5-1 to TRBJ2-3; 7 nucleotides match TRBD2. This CDR3 is 14 amino acids long. Trimming at V came to 0 bases and at J to 6 bases, leaving 4 bases not matched to a gene. CDR1 and CDR2 (germline): SGHRS, YFSETQ. This CDR3 is CASSLGGTKDTQYF. CDR3 coding DNA: TGCGCCAGCAGCTTGGGAGGGACTAAGGATACGCAGTATTTT.

CDR3 bases: TGTGCCAGCAGCCAGAGGGTAACTTCCAATGAGCAGTTCTTC. Residues: CASSQRVTSNEQFF. The chain couples TRBV7-3 to TRBJ2-1, with D possibly matching TRBD2 (5 bases). The V gene's germline CDR1 is SGHTA and CDR2 FQGTGA. Trimming pared 5 bases from V and 6 bases from J, leaving 14 bases between. The CDR3 length is 14 residues.

The chain uses TRBV29-1 and TRBJ1-1; D unresolved. The germline gives CDR1 SQVTM, CDR2 ANQGSEA. CDR3 length: 13 amino acids. V was pared by 5 bases and J by 1 base, with 11 bases between. CDR3 DNA: TGCAGCGTTAACCGGGAGGCGAACACTGAAGCTTTCTTT. Protein: CSVNREANTEAFF.

CDR3 in DNA: TGCGCCAGCAGACGAGACAGGGGGCTGTCCTACGAGCAGTACTTC. This codes for CASRRDRGLSYEQYF. V is TRBV5-1 and J is TRBJ2-7; 10 bases map to TRBD1. This CDR3 is 15 amino acids long. Losses at the gene ends were 5 bases for V and 1 base for J; bases not matched to a gene: 6. Germline V gives CDR1 SGHRS, CDR2 YFSETQ.

V gene TRBV7-6 combines with J gene TRBJ2-3; perhaps TRBD2 as D (5 bases). In germline, CDR1 is SGHVS, CDR2 FNYEAQ. The germline V and J ends were trimmed by 7 bases and 5 bases, with 22 bases remaining between them. The CDR3 is made up of 16 amino acids. The CDR3 loop reads CASIPLKGPEGDTQYF. The CDR3 region has the DNA TGTGCCAGCATCCCTTTGAAAGGGCCCGAGGGAGATACGCAGTATTTT.

This chain uses TRBV5-1 with TRBJ2-1; possibly TRBD2 for D (5 bases). This CDR3 has 14 residues. Germline CDR1 and CDR2: SGHRS and YFSETQ. V dropped 3 bases and J dropped 7 bases, with 14 bases sitting between them. The CDR3 region has the DNA TGCGCCAGCAGCTCCACCGGAGCGGCAAATGAGCAGTTCTTC. Encoded protein: CASSSTGAANEQFF.

The chain combines TRBV7-9 with TRBJ2-3; 7 nucleotides line up with TRBD1. The ends lost 5 bases at V and 2 bases at J; junction bases unmatched: 4. This CDR3 comprises 14 residues. CDR1 is SEHNR and CDR2 is FQNEAQ in the germline V gene (reference sequence). The CDR3 region is CASSRTGYTDTQYF. The CDR3 DNA follows: TGTGCCAGCAGCCGGACAGGATACACAGATACGCAGTATTTT. The complete variable domain, with remaining parts taken from reference TRBV7-9 and TRBJ2-3, reads DTGVSQNPRHKITKRGQNVTFRCDPISEHNRLYWYRQTLGQGPEFLTYFQNEAQLEKSRLLSDRFSAERPKGSFSTLEIQRTEQGDSAMYLCASSRTGYTDTQYFGPGTRLTVL.

The sample holds one count of this clone. The genes are TRBV21-1 and TRBJ1-1. TRBV21-1 constitutes a pseudogene. The CDR3 covers 15 residues. This CDR3 is CASSFHLRETFEAFF. The CDR3 bases are TGTGCCAGCAGCTTTCACCTCCGGGAGACCTTTGAAGCTTTCTTT.

This clone showed up just a few times. This sequence joins TRBV4-2 and TRBJ1-2; the D is unclear. V lost 5 bases and J 5 bases, leaving 18 bases between the germline ends. The CDR3 is made up of 15 amino acids. The germline CDR1 and CDR2 sequences are LGHNA and YNFKEQ. The CDR3 sequence is CASSTPLGRLYGYTF. CDR3 bases: TGTGCCAGCAGCACCCCCTTGGGCCGCCTGTATGGCTACACCTTC.

V and J are TRBV19 and TRBJ2-7, with D maybe TRBD1 (6 bases). V was cut by 4 bases and J by 6 bases, with 19 bases left in between. The germline gives CDR1 LNHDA, CDR2 SQIVND (reference sequence). This CDR3 spans 15 amino acids. The CDR3 sequence is CASSKMRTALGEQYF. The CDR3 DNA reads as TGTGCCAGTAGTAAAATGAGGACAGCCCTTGGCGAGCAGTACTTC.

The chain couples TRBV4-1 to TRBJ2-1; 7 nucleotides line up with TRBD1. The CDR3 length is 17 residues. The germline V gene has CDR1 MGHRA and CDR2 YSYEKL. Unmatched junction bases numbered 8, after V lost 3 bases and J lost 0 bases. The CDR3 region is CASSQGSGTASYNEQFF. CDR3 sequence (DNA): TGCGCCAGCAGCCAGGGTTCCGGGACAGCCTCCTACAATGAGCAGTTCTTC.

The chain employs TRBV7-9 and TRBJ2-3; 9 nucleotides match TRBD1. This CDR3 region has 15 residues. Germline CDR1 and CDR2: SEHNR and FQNEAQ (reference sequence). Trimming cost V 5 bases and J 4 bases; bases outside gene matches: 7. CDR3 nucleotides: TGTGCCAGCAGCCCAGGGACAGGGACCGCAGATACGCAGTATTTT. As protein: CASSPGTGTADTQYF.

In the case of this clone: One end of the junction does not line up with germline, which may come from a read error. The gene calls are TRBV11-3 and TRBJ2-1, with 9 bases identical to TRBD2. The CDR3 totals 14 residues. Germline lookup yields CDR1 SGHNT and CDR2 YENEEA. CDR3 DNA sequence: TGTGCCAGCAGCTTAGAATTCGCCGCGGGGGGGAGTGTCTTC. It is translated as CASSLEFAAGGSVF.

This clone has only one observation. The rearrangement links TRBV4-1 to TRBJ2-7; 11 bases fit TRBD2. Germline CDR1 is MGHRA and CDR2 is YSYEKL. This CDR3 spans 18 amino acids. With V trimmed by 4 bases and J by 3 bases, 14 bases remained unmatched. CDR3 sequence (DNA): TGCGCCAGCAGCCTACGACTAGCGGGGCCCCCGCGAAGCTACGAGCAGTACTTC. Translating it yields CASSLRLAGPPRSYEQYF.

The chain employs TRBV30 and TRBJ2-5; TRBD2 might be the D (5 bases). The V gene lost 3 bases and the J gene lost 3 bases, with 11 bases spanning the gap. CDR3 length: 13 amino acids. The germline V gene has CDR1 GTSNPN and CDR2 SVGIG (reference sequence). CDR3 sequence: CAWSRTLEETQYF. The CDR3 nucleotides read TGTGCCTGGAGCCGGACTTTGGAAGAGACCCAGTACTTC.

The genes are TRBV5-1 and TRBJ2-2; TRBD2 matches 10 bases. V trimming: 4 bases; J trimming: 4 bases; junction bases outside the gene matches: 10. Germline values: CDR1 SGHRS, CDR2 YFSETQ. The CDR3 sequence is 17 residues long. The CDR3 DNA is TGCGCCAGCAGCGTGAAGCGGGGGGGCCCGGGCACCGGGGAGCTGTTTTTT. It is translated as CASSVKRGGPGTGELFF.

J is TRBJ1-2 and V is TRBV6-1; D may be TRBD1 (6 bases). V was clipped by 4 bases and J by 4 bases, with 22 bases between them. CDR3 length: 17 residues. From germline, CDR1 is MNHNS and CDR2 SASEGT. The CDR3: CASSASRGAKRRYGYTF. CDR3 bases: TGTGCCAGCAGTGCCTCCCGGGGGGCCAAACGTCGCTATGGCTACACCTTC.

CDR3 sequence reads: CASSRDFYGYTF. In nucleotides, the CDR3 is TGTGCCAGCAGCCGGGACTTCTATGGCTACACCTTC. The chain recombines TRBV6-5 with TRBJ1-2; a weak D match, TRBD1 (5 bases). Trimming shortened V by 6 bases and J by 4 bases, and 9 bases separated the two germline ends. From germline, CDR1 is MNHEY and CDR2 SVGAGI. This CDR3 region has 12 residues.

This chain joins TRBV9 and TRBJ2-3; TRBD2 agrees at 16 bases. The length of the CDR3 is 21 residues. J lost 1 base, V lost 3 bases, and 14 bases had no gene match. Germline CDR1 SGDLS, CDR2 YYNGEE. CDR3 DNA sequence: TGTGCCAGCAGCGAGACCTCGGGGACTAGCGGGAGGGGGGTGCGCACAGATACGCAGTATTTT. Translation: CASSETSGTSGRGVRTDTQYF.

The rearrangement uses TRBV18 and TRBJ1-2; D is possibly TRBD1 (5 bases). The germline V and J ends were trimmed by 1 base and 8 bases, with 17 bases remaining between them. The germline V gene has CDR1 KGHSH and CDR2 LQKENI. The CDR3 totals 15 residues. CDR3 DNA sequence: TGTGCCAGCTCACCACTTAACAGGCCCACAGAGGGCTACACCTTC. It is translated as CASSPLNRPTEGYTF.

On this clone itself: Other DNA sequences from this sample encode an identical CDR3 as well. This chain connects TRBV12-3 or TRBV12-4 to TRBJ1-1, with D possibly being TRBD1 (6 bases). CDR3 length: 13 amino acids. The germline V and J ends were trimmed by 3 bases and 4 bases, with 9 bases remaining between them. The CDR3 DNA reads TGTGCCAGCAGTTTCGGCAGGGGCACTGAAGCTTTCTTT. Encoded protein: CASSFGRGTEAFF.

The DNA of the CDR3 is TGTGCCAGCAGCTTATCGGGTTGGGCTGAAGCTTTCTTT. Its translation: CASSLSGWAEAFF. The rearrangement uses TRBV7-8 and TRBJ1-1; D unclear. Germline-derived CDR1 and CDR2 are SGHVS and FQNEAQ. The CDR3 covers 13 residues. Trimming stripped 2 bases from V and 6 bases from J, with 10 bases between.

The V and J genes are TRBV7-6 and TRBJ1-3, with D tentatively TRBD1 (5 bases). This CDR3 has 15 residues. V was trimmed by 0 bases and J by 1 base, leaving 7 bases between them. Germline V lookup: CDR1 SGHVS, CDR2 FNYEAQ. The CDR3 DNA reads as TGTGCCAGCAGCTTAGCTCAGGGTTCTGGAAACACCATATATTTT. It yields the protein CASSLAQGSGNTIYF.

The V call is TRBV7-8, the J call TRBJ1-1, with 11 bases that match TRBD1. V lost 8 bases and J lost 7; bases outside the gene matches: 6. The CDR3 length is 13 residues. Germline CDR1 is SGHVS and CDR2 is FQNEAQ. As DNA, the CDR3 is TGTGCCAGCGGGCAGGGACAGGGGGTTGAAGCTTTCTTT. It is translated as CASGQGQGVEAFF.

The chain joins TRBV19 to TRBJ2-1; perhaps TRBD2 as D (5 bases). Deletions cut 1 base from V and 0 bases from J, with 13 bases between. The CDR3 sequence is 17 residues long. CDR1 and CDR2 from the germline V gene are LNHDA and SQIVND (reference sequence). CDR3 bases: TGTGCCAGTAGTATAGGACTACCCCGTTCCTCCTACAATGAGCAGTTCTTC. Its protein is CASSIGLPRSSYNEQFF.